This entry features one T cell receptor beta chain sequence. Its antigen target is currently unknown. Base qualities are missing; no much larger clone stands one base away. This entry belongs to a study of T cells in Graves' hyperthyroidism and ophthalmopathy (dated by TCRdb to between 2017 and 2020). Broadly, across the study: Peripheral blood samples were taken at initial diagnosis, before any treatment was given. To identify distinguishing TCR V-J signatures, a discovery cohort of 100 patients was used, comprising some 43 with Graves' ophthalmopathy and around 60 with stable Graves' hyperthyroidism. Prospective prediction of ophthalmopathy was tested in an independent validation cohort of some 20 hyperthyroidism patients and 17 patients who later progressed to ophthalmopathy. The 95 to 100 discovery patients were randomly divided into training and test sets at a 7:3 ratio. In addition, the study compared T-cell repertoires in thyroid tissue and in blood from a handful of Graves' hyperthyroidism patients. After sampling, hyperthyroidism patients received methimazole starting at 30 mg daily, and ophthalmopathy patients received high-dose intravenous methylprednisolone. TCR Vbeta CDR3 sequencing of 135 peripheral blood samples (over 40 ophthalmopathy, 75 or so hyperthyroidism and some 17 progressor patients) is reported in the paper.

The research as a whole found: In validation, progression to ophthalmopathy was predicted by the model with 70.59% sensitivity and roughly 72% specificity, a median of roughly 6 months before onset. Most expanded thyroid clonotypes (frequency above 0.001) were also found in blood, which suggests that blood repertoires may mirror thyroid immune responses. In cross-validation, a model built on a 13 V-J signature told ophthalmopathy apart from stable hyperthyroidism with 87.88% sensitivity and roughly 83% specificity, and in testing the same model reached 80%/75%. No statistical method was used to fix the sample size in advance, and group allocation was not hidden from the investigators.

The TCR beta CDR3 regions were amplified from RNA transcripts. A first-round RT-PCR of the TCR CDR3 used the HTBI primer set with the Qiagen OneStep RT-PCR kit. A second multiplex PCR round built the libraries, followed by size selection and purification. The libraries were sequenced on an Illumina HiSeq2000 using paired-end 100 bp reads. As for the authors' bioinformatics: SOAPnuke was used to process the raw data, removing reads that contained adapters or uncalled bases, had a mean Phred below 15, or lacked an exact match to the constant primer or identifier. COPE v1.2.5 was used to merge high-quality paired reads, and clonotypes were defined as unique nucleotide sequences. MiTCR v1.1 was used to align the clonotypes against IMGT TRBV, TRBD and TRBJ reference segments. Analysis was restricted to V-J combinations with a frequency above 0.0001, which covered roughly 99% of repertoires. A TCS score was defined as the ratio of F50 (clonal expansion) to E x V (chaos), with BLOSUM62-based TCRdist applied between CDR3 peptides within each V-J. Welch's t-statistics and random forest reduced 514 V-J features to 10 to 15, which were used in a naive Bayes classifier (R e1071). TCRdb itself trimmed the public reads at Q25 with fastp, ran MiXCR and retained productive beta chains. CDR3 protein sequences are deduplicated, and each keeps its most common genes and DNA. TCRdb, not the original authors, processed these V and J calls. This sample holds roughly 240,000 distinct CDR3 sequences; around 15% were observed only once. Together, the top ten hold around 28% of the sample.

According to the germline V gene, CDR1 reads SGHRS and CDR2 reads YFSETQ. Inclusive of the bounding cysteine and phenylalanine, the CDR3 is 13 residues long. Only the CDR3 part of the read is kept: 39 bases, read in frame from the first base. V was cut back by 4 bases and J by 1 base, leaving a gap of 8 bases between them. Ophthalmopathy patients had moderately to severely active disease, with a Clinical Activity Score of 3 or more, a NOSPECS grade of 4 or more, and a disease duration of less than 3 months. Patients with uncontrolled infections, other autoimmune diseases, pregnancy or lactation were excluded. Diagnoses were based on clinical symptoms, serum thyroxine and TRAb, thyroid ultrasound and orbital computed tomography. PBMCs were isolated from 7.5 to 10 ml of fresh peripheral blood by Ficoll-Paque density gradient centrifugation. Total RNA was extracted using Trizol reagent, and RNA quality was assessed on an Agilent 2100 Bioanalyzer.

The sequence came from a woman between 18 and 30 years old with Graves' ophthalmopathy. Sequencing was done on a sample of blood. The receptor chain draws on TRBV5-1 and TRBJ1-1, with the D gene too uncertain to name. In nucleotides, the sequence is TGCGCCAGCAGCAAGGGAGCGAACACTGAAGCTTTCTTT. Translated, it reads CASSKGANTEAFF.